A single sample gave rise to the 21 T cell receptor beta chains below, sequenced in a study of blood T cell repertoires in COVID-19. Profiling relied on immunoSEQ multiplex PCR, and the TCRdb table lists in-frame clones only, not all of them. The sample yields about 180,000 clones, 70% to 90% seen once. The sequencing sample was made of peripheral blood. These receptors were obtained from a man aged 45-65 years with active or convalescent COVID-19.

J is TRBJ1-1 and V is TRBV18; D possibly corresponds to TRBD1 (5 bases). The CDR3 loop spans 16 amino acids. In germline, CDR1 is KGHSH, CDR2 LQKENI. Trimming removed 2 bases from V and 0 bases from J, with 13 bases in between. The CDR3 bases are TGTGCCAGCTCACCAAAGACAGACCTTATGAACACTGAAGCTTTCTTT. Translating it yields CASSPKTDLMNTEAFF.

This clone was picked up one time. The V call is TRBV27, the J call TRBJ1-6, with 7 bases identical to TRBD1. CDR3 length: 16 residues. Germline CDR1 MNHEY, CDR2 SMNVEV (reference sequence). The V gene end was trimmed by 8 bases and the J gene end by 0 bases; junction bases not matched to a gene: 7. CDR3 DNA sequence: TGTGCCAGCGGGGGACAGCTCAGCTCCTATAATTCACCCCTCCACTTT. This translates into CASGGQLSSYNSPLHF.

The CDR3 reads CASSEGGGTYNEQFF. As DNA, the CDR3 is TGTGCCAGCAGTGAAGGGGGCGGGACCTACAATGAGCAGTTCTTC. The chain carries TRBV6-1 and TRBJ2-1, with a tentative D call TRBD2 (6 bases). The V gene lost 1 base and the J gene lost 2 bases, with 9 bases spanning the gap. Germline lookup yields CDR1 MNHNS and CDR2 SASEGT. This CDR3 spans 15 amino acids.

This chain uses TRBV12-5 with TRBJ1-4, with D possibly matching TRBD1 (6 bases). Per germline, CDR1 LGHNT and CDR2 FRNRAP. The CDR3 has 15 amino acids. V gave up 6 bases and J gave up 7 bases, with 18 bases separating them. The CDR3 sequence is CASGPGGTKGEKLFF. CDR3 in DNA: TGTGCTAGTGGCCCGGGGGGGACAAAGGGTGAAAAACTGTTTTTT. The whole variable domain, filled in from reference TRBV12-5 and TRBJ1-4, reads DARVTQTPRHKVTEMGQEVTMRCQPILGHNTVFWYRQTMMQGLELLAYFRNRAPLDDSGMPKDRFSAEMPDATLATLKIQPSEPRDSAVYFCASGPGGTKGEKLFFGSGTQLSVL.

The chain combines TRBV6-1 with TRBJ2-2; D perhaps matches TRBD2 (5 bases). V was trimmed by 1 base and J by 1 base, leaving 10 bases between them. In germline, CDR1 is MNHNS, CDR2 SASEGT. The CDR3 spans 16 residues. The CDR3 sequence: CASSEVASRNTGELFF. The CDR3 DNA is TGTGCCAGCAGTGAAGTTGCTAGCAGGAACACCGGGGAGCTGTTTTTT.

In DNA form, the CDR3 reads TGCGCCAGCAGCTTAAGATCCCTCGGTGCGGCACTGTTTTTT. Protein sequence: CASSLRSLGAALFF. The V call is TRBV5-1, the J call TRBJ1-4; no clear D gene. Germline V gene lookup returns CDR1 SGHRS and CDR2 YFSETQ. The length of the CDR3 is 14 residues. V dropped 2 bases and J dropped 13 bases, with 18 bases sitting between them.

The chain employs TRBV7-9 and TRBJ1-1, with 8 bases that match TRBD1. CDR1 SEHNR and CDR2 FQNEAQ come from the germline V gene (reference sequence). The CDR3 extends over 19 amino acids. V was pared by 2 bases and J by 1 base, with 15 bases of the junction left unmatched. DNA for the CDR3: TGTGCCAGCAGCTTACTTAGCATCAGGACAGGGCGGGAGAACACTGAAGCTTTCTTT. Translating it yields CASSLLSIRTGRENTEAFF.

This clone has just one count. The chain uses TRBV7-2 and TRBJ2-3; D might be TRBD1 (6 bases). The V end was cut by 2 bases, the J end by 4 bases, with 10 bases between. Germline V CDR1 and CDR2: SGHTA, FQGNSA. CDR3 length equals 14 residues. This CDR3 reads CASSLQGSADTQYF. The CDR3 DNA reads TGTGCCAGCAGCTTACAGGGGAGCGCAGATACGCAGTATTTT.

The gene calls are TRBV28 and TRBJ2-1; no reliable D call. The CDR3 has 13 residues. The germline V gene has CDR1 MDHEN and CDR2 SYDVKM. Between the trimmed V and J ends, which lost 5 bases and 12 bases, there was a span of 17 bases. The chain's CDR3 is CASSPRSHLGQFF. CDR3 sequence (DNA): TGTGCCAGCAGTCCGAGGTCACACCTCGGGCAGTTCTTC.

The chain uses TRBV5-1 and TRBJ1-3, with D perhaps matching TRBD1 (5 bases). Germline V gene lookup returns CDR1 SGHRS and CDR2 YFSETQ. The CDR3 has 14 residues. V lost 3 bases, J lost 2 bases, and 9 bases lay in between. The CDR3 spells CASSSEGAGNTIYF. In DNA form, the CDR3 reads TGCGCCAGCAGCTCGGAAGGGGCTGGAAACACCATATATTTT.

This chain uses TRBV30 with TRBJ1-4, with D uncertain. Trimming stripped 1 base from V and 3 bases from J, with 12 bases between. The germline V gene has CDR1 GTSNPN and CDR2 SVGIG (reference sequence). There are 15 residues in the CDR3. CDR3 residues: CAWSGQEISNEKLFF. The CDR3 nucleotides are TGTGCCTGGAGTGGTCAGGAAATTTCTAATGAAAAACTGTTTTTT.

The rearrangement uses TRBV4-3 and TRBJ1-2, with D possibly matching TRBD1 (6 bases). The germline V gene encodes CDR1 LGHNA and CDR2 YSLEER. V was pared by 1 base and J by 8 bases, with 20 bases between. The CDR3 totals 16 residues. CDR3 loop: CASSQVVSGGAKGYTF. The CDR3 DNA follows: TGCGCCAGCAGCCAAGTGGTTTCGGGGGGCGCGAAGGGCTACACCTTC.

The gene calls are TRBV28 and TRBJ2-1, with D tentatively TRBD1 (5 bases). This CDR3 has 13 amino acids. Looked up from germline, CDR1 is MDHEN and CDR2 is SYDVKM. V was cut by 3 bases and J by 6 bases, with 9 bases left in between. The CDR3 DNA reads TGTGCCAGCAGTTTGGTCCAGGGCAATGAGCAGTTCTTC. Encoded protein: CASSLVQGNEQFF.

The V call is TRBV30, the J call TRBJ1-2, with 8 bases identical to TRBD1. Unmatched junction bases numbered 13, after V lost 5 bases and J lost 5 bases. Germline CDR1 is GTSNPN and CDR2 is SVGIG (reference sequence). This CDR3 has 15 residues. CDR3 sequence: CAWGGQGAHFYGYTF. CDR3 coding DNA: TGTGCCTGGGGGGGGCAGGGGGCTCATTTTTATGGCTACACCTTC.

J is TRBJ2-7 and V is TRBV3-1 (or the pseudogene TRBV3-2), with 11 bases matching TRBD2. CDR3 length: 16 residues. After removal of 4 bases from V and 1 base from J, the junction contained 6 bases not matched to a gene. The V gene's germline CDR1 is LGHDT and CDR2 YNNKEL (reference sequence). The DNA of the CDR3 is TGTGCCAGCAGCCGGTCGGGACTAGCGGATTCCTACGAGCAGTACTTC. Amino acid sequence: CASSRSGLADSYEQYF.

CDR3 sequence: CASSPPNRGGTEAFF. The CDR3, as DNA: TGTGCCAGCAGCCCCCCCAACAGGGGCGGCACTGAAGCTTTCTTT. The V and J genes are TRBV7-9 and TRBJ1-1; 7 positions match TRBD1. The CDR3 has 15 amino acids. Losses at the gene ends were 5 bases for V and 4 bases for J; bases not matched to a gene: 10. Germline V gene sequence: CDR1 SEHNR, CDR2 FQNEAQ (reference sequence).

This clone was picked up a small number of times. The chain uses TRBV2 and TRBJ2-6, with a possible D match to TRBD2 (6 bases). V was shortened by 7 bases and J by 4 bases, with 11 bases between the two germline ends. The CDR3 is 14 amino acids. From germline, CDR1 is SNHLY and CDR2 FYNNEI. CDR3 nucleotide sequence: TGTGCCAGCAAACGGGGGACCGGGGCCAACGTCCTGACTTTC. Residues: CASKRGTGANVLTF.

The chain combines TRBV14 with TRBJ2-1; TRBD1 agrees at 7 bases. The V gene's germline CDR1 is SGHDN and CDR2 FVKESK. The CDR3 extends over 15 amino acids. With 5 bases clipped from V and 2 bases from J, the junction kept 6 bases outside the gene matches. CDR3 sequence: CASSYLTGAYNEQFF. CDR3 bases: TGTGCCAGCAGCTACCTAACAGGGGCCTACAATGAGCAGTTCTTC.

J is TRBJ1-3 and V is TRBV6-5, with TRBD1 matching over 7 bases. The CDR3 extends over 15 amino acids. V dropped 6 bases and J dropped 1; count of bases not matched to a gene: 6. CDR1 MNHEY and CDR2 SVGAGI come from the germline V gene. CDR3 residues: CASRSGTASGNTIYF. The CDR3 DNA reads as TGTGCCAGCAGGTCCGGGACAGCATCTGGAAACACCATATATTTT.

The genes are TRBV9 and TRBJ2-3; possibly TRBD2 for D (5 bases). This CDR3 has 16 residues. V gave up 1 base and J gave up 7 bases, with 19 bases separating them. The germline V gene encodes CDR1 SGDLS and CDR2 YYNGEE. The CDR3 bases are TGTGCCAGCAGCGTAACCCCCGCGGGTAGTCCGAATACGCAGTATTTT. Its translation: CASSVTPAGSPNTQYF.

The rearrangement joins TRBV3-1 (or the pseudogene TRBV3-2) to TRBJ1-1; 7 bases are a match to TRBD1. The CDR3 totals 15 residues. The V gene end was trimmed by 8 bases and the J gene end by 2 bases; junction bases not matched to a gene: 11. Germline assignment: CDR1 LGHDT and CDR2 YNNKEL (reference sequence). This CDR3 is CASSNGGQKNTEAFF. DNA for the CDR3: TGTGCCAGCTCCAACGGGGGACAGAAAAACACTGAAGCTTTCTTT.